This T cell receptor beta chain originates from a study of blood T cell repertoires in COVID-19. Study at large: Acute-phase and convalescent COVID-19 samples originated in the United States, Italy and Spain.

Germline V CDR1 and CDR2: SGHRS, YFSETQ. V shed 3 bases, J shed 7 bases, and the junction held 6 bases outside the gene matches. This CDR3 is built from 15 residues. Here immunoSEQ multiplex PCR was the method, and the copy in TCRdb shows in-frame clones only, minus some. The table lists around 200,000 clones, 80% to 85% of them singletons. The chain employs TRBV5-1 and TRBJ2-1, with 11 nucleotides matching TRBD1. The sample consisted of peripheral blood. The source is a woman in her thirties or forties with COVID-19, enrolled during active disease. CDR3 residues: CASSSRDRGKNEQFF. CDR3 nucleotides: TGCGCCAGCAGCTCCCGGGACAGGGGGAAAAATGAGCAGTTCTTC.